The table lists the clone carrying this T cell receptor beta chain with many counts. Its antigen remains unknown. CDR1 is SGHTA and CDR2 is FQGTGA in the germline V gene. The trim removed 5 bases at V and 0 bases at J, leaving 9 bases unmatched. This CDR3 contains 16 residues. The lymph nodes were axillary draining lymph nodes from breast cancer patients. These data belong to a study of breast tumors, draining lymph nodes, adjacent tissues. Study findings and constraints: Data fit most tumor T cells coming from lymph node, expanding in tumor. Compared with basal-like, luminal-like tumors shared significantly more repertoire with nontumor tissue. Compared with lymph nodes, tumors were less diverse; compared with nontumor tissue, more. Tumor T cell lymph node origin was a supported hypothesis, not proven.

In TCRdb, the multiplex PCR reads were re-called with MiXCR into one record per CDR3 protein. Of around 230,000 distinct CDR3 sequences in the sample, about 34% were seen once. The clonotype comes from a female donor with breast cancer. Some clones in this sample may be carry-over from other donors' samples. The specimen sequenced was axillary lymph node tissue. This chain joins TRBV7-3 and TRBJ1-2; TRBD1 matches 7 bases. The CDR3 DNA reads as TGTGCCAGCAGCGTTAAACAGGGGCGCGCTAACTATGGCTACACCTTC. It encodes CASSVKQGRANYGYTF.